This T cell receptor beta chain came from a study of T cells after yellow fever vaccination. General observations from the study: In post-booster samples, most primary-vaccination clones reappeared (approximately 96% CD4, about 91% CD8). Shared CD4/CD8 clonotypes were a small share, likely from convergent recombination. The secondary response showed a weaker magnitude and a faster peak, day 5 versus 15.

There are 15 residues in the CDR3. The V segment lost 6 bases and the J segment 5 bases; nucleotides outside the gene matches: 9. The germline gives CDR1 DFQATT, CDR2 SNEGSKA (reference sequence). Making TCR cDNA involved 5'RACE template switching, which added UMIs and a universal primer site. Via MiXCR, TCRdb re-called the 5' RACE reads, giving one row per CDR3 protein. Seen here are about 630,000 distinct CDR3 sequences, 10% to 15% observed once, and the top ten hold 15%. A remark on this clonotype: The antigen is undetermined.

J is TRBJ2-2 and V is TRBV20-1, with TRBD1 matching 10 bases. This sample comprised PBMCs, obtained on the day of the yellow fever booster vaccination. This sequence was found in a man aged 25 to 40 who received the YFV17D yellow fever vaccine. The CDR3 DNA reads TGCAGTGCCTATAGGGGGGACAGGGGTACCGGGGAGCTGTTTTTT. Translated, it gives CSAYRGDRGTGELFF.